Below are 8 T cell receptor beta chains sequenced from a single sample in a study of Ad26.COV2.S vaccination and SARS-CoV-2 variants. The repertoire was sequenced with immunoSEQ multiplex PCR; TCRdb's copy has only in-frame clones and lacks some. The sample has fewer than 900,000 clones, about 89% seen once. Treatment specified: about 20 received Ad26.COV2.S at low or high dose, single or two shots; about 5 received placebo; per-sample allocation not given. Specimens were obtained on day 63 following the first vaccine or placebo injection. Sequencing was performed on peripheral blood, taken in a trial of Ad26.COV2.S vaccine versus placebo. The receptor set was obtained from a person between 18 and 65 years old who received the Ad26.COV2.S COVID-19 vaccine or a placebo.

This clone was counted a few times. The rearrangement joins TRBV12-3 or TRBV12-4 to TRBJ1-5, with D unclear. V was trimmed by 3 bases and J by 4 bases, leaving 7 bases between them. The CDR3 has 13 residues. The CDR3 here is CASSFRQNQPQHF. CDR3 sequence (DNA): TGTGCCAGCAGTTTCAGGCAGAATCAGCCCCAGCATTTT.

This sequence joins TRBV11-2 and TRBJ2-3, with TRBD2 matching over 7 bases. The trim removed 5 bases at V and 0 bases at J, leaving 8 bases unmatched. Germline CDR1 reads SGHAT; CDR2 reads FQNNGV. The CDR3 has 16 residues. The DNA for the CDR3 is TGTGCCAGCAGCCTAGGGCTAGCGGCTAGCACAGATACGCAGTATTTT. Amino acids: CASSLGLAASTDTQYF.

The V gene is TRBV23-1, the J gene TRBJ1-6, with D maybe TRBD1 (5 bases). TRBV23-1 is an open reading frame whose function is uncertain. The CDR3 consists of 16 residues. V dropped 0 bases and J dropped 10 bases, with 16 bases sitting between them. The CDR3 is CASSQSLRAGYSPLHF. For the CDR3, the DNA is TGCGCCAGCAGTCAATCTCTCAGGGCAGGGTACTCACCCCTCCACTTT.

V is TRBV4-3 and J is TRBJ2-1; perhaps D is TRBD1 or TRBD2 (5 bases each). Germline CDR1 reads LGHNA; CDR2 reads YSLEER. V was trimmed by 0 bases and J by 6 bases, leaving 12 bases between them. The CDR3 has 15 residues. The CDR3 coding sequence is TGCGCCAGCAGCCAAGACCCCTGGGGGAGCAATGAGCAGTTCTTC. This encodes CASSQDPWGSNEQFF.

The chain uses TRBV21-1 and TRBJ2-5; the table's D call TRBD1 went unverified against the DNA. TRBV21-1 is recorded as a pseudogene. The length of the CDR3 is 15 residues. The CDR3 DNA follows: TGTGCCAGCAGCAAACCGCAGCAGGGGATAGAGACCCAGTACTTC. Protein: CASSKPQQGIETQYF.

The V and J genes are TRBV14 and TRBJ1-2, with a tentative D call TRBD1 (5 bases). The CDR3 contains 13 residues. Germline-derived CDR1 and CDR2 are SGHDN and FVKESK. Trimming left V 4 bases short and J 2 bases short, with 8 bases between. In nucleotides, the CDR3 is TGTGCCAGCAGCCCCGGGGCCAACTATGGCTACACCTTC. It encodes CASSPGANYGYTF.

The gene calls are TRBV20-1 and TRBJ2-7, with D tentatively TRBD1 (6 bases). The CDR3 is 16 amino acids. Trimming pared 3 bases from V and 2 bases from J, leaving 20 bases between. Looked up from germline, CDR1 is DFQATT and CDR2 is SNEGSKA (reference sequence). The chain's CDR3 is CSASSPQGLGTYEQYF. The CDR3 DNA reads TGCAGTGCTAGTAGCCCCCAGGGGTTGGGGACCTACGAGCAGTACTTC.

The chain recombines TRBV6-5 with TRBJ1-5; maybe TRBD1 (5 bases). The V end was cut by 2 bases, the J end by 5 bases, with 13 bases between. The CDR3 spans 15 residues. The germline gives CDR1 MNHEY, CDR2 SVGAGI. CDR3 residues: CASSYSGQGDQPQHF. The CDR3 DNA reads TGTGCCAGCAGTTACAGTGGGCAGGGTGATCAGCCCCAGCATTTT.